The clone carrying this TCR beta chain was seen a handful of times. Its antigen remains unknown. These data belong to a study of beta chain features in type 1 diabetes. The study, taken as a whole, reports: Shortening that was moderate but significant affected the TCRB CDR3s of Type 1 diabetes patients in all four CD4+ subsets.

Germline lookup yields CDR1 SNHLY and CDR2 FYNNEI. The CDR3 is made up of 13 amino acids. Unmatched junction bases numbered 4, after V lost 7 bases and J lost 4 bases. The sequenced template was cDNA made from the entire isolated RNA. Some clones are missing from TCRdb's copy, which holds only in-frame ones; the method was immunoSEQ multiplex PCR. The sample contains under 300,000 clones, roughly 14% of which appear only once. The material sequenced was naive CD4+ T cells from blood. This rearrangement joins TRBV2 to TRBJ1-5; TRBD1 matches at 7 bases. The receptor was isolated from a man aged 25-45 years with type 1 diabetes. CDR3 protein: CASIRDRNQPQHF. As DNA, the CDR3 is TGTGCCAGCATAAGGGACAGAAATCAGCCCCAGCATTTT.